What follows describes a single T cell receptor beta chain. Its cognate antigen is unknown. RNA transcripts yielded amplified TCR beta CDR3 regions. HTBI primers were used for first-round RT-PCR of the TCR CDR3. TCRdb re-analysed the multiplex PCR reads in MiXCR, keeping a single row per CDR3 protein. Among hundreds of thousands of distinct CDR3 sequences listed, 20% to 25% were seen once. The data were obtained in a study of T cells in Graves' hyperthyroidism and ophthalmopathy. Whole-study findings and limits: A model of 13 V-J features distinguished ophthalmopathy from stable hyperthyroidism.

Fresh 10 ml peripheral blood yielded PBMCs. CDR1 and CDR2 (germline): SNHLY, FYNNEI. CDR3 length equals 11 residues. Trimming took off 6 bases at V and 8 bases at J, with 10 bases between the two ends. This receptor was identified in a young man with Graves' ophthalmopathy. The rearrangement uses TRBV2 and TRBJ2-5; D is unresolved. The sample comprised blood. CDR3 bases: TGTGCCAGCAGGGGCATAAGAACCCAGTACTTC. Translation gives CASRGIRTQYF.